The clone carrying this TCR beta chain was recorded many times. Its antigen is not known. This sample was taken from a study of T cell repertoires in cytomegalovirus infection. Broader study findings: CMV-specific TCR beta clonotypes restricted by HLA-C dominated the ex vivo response.

TCRdb analysed the reads with MiXCR anew, one entry per CDR3 protein. This table holds fewer than 850,000 distinct CDR3 sequences, 25% to 30% found once. Deletions cut 1 base from V and 7 bases from J, with 19 bases between. Germline assignment: CDR1 SGHTA and CDR2 FQGNSA. The CDR3 has 16 residues. Sequences were derived from cultured CD8+ T cells from PBMCs, sampled from culture after CMV antigen stimulation. The V call is TRBV7-2, the J call TRBJ1-1; D is unresolved. This TCR derives from a human donor in good health (CMV status not recorded). Some clones in this sample may be carry-over from other donors' samples. This chain's CDR3 is CASSLVSVQDLNEAFF. The CDR3, as DNA: TGTGCCAGCAGCTTAGTAAGTGTCCAGGACCTAAATGAAGCTTTCTTT.